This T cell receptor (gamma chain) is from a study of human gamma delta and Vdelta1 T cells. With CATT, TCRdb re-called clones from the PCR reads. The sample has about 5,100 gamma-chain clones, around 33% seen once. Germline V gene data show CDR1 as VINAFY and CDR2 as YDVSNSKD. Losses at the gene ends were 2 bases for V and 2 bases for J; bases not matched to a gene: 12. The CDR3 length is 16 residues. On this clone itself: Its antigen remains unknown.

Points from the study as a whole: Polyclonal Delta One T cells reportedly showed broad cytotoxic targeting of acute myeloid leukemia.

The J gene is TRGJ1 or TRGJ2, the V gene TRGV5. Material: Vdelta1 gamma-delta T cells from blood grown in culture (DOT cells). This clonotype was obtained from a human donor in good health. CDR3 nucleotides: TGTGCCACCTGGGACACCGTGCCCCGTTATTATTATAAGAAACTCTTT. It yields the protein CATWDTVPRYYYKKLF.